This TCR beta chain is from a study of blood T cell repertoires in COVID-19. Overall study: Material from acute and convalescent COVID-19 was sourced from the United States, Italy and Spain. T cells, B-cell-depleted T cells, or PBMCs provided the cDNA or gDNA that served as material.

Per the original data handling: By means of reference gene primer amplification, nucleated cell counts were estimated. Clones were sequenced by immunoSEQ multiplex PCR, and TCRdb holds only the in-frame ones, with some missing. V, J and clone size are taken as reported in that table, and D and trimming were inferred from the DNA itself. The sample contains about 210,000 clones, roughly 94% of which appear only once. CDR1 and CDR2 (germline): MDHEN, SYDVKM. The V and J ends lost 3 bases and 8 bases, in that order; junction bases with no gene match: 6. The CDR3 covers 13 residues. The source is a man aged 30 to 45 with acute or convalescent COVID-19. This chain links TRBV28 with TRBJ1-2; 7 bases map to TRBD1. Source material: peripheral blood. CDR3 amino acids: CASSLEGARGYTF. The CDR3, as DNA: TGTGCCAGCAGTTTGGAGGGGGCCAGGGGCTACACCTTC.